A selection of T cell receptor beta chains follows, all from one sample in a study of blood T cell repertoires in COVID-19. Generated by immunoSEQ multiplex PCR, the TCRdb table keeps only in-frame clones and is missing some. In the table there are tens of thousands of clones, roughly three quarters of which are singletons. Material for sequencing was peripheral blood. Receptors originate from a human donor in a cohort sampled during active COVID-19. The CDR3 runs from the conserved cysteine through the conserved F or W. A D gene is named only where the DNA matches it firmly. The listing skips clone size in some rows; elsewhere it reads once, few, many or a size class.

clone size,J gene,V gene,D gene,CDR3 DNA,CDR3 protein
.,TRBJ1-3,TRBV18,.,TGTGCCAGCTCAACGGGGTTTAGCTCTGGAAACACCATATATTTT,CASSTGFSSGNTIYF
once,TRBJ2-5,TRBV2,.,TGTGCCAGCGCCCGTCAGGCAGGGGAGACCCAGTACTTC,CASARQAGETQYF
few,TRBJ2-1,TRBV19,TRBD2,TGTGCCAGTACGGTGGGCGGGGGGGCGAATGAGCAGTTCTTC,CASTVGGGANEQFF
.,TRBJ2-1,TRBV2,.,TGTGCCAGCAGTGCGGGTCTCGAGCAGTTCTTC,CASSAGLEQFF
.,TRBJ1-1,TRBV4-3,.,TGCGCCAGCAGCCAAGATCGGGGAGGGTGGAATGAAGCTTTCTTT,CASSQDRGGWNEAFF
once,TRBJ2-5,TRBV7-9,.,TGTGCCAGCAGCCTTGGCGGAGGAGCGGAGACCCAGTACTTC,CASSLGGGAETQYF
.,TRBJ2-1,TRBV4-1,TRBD2,TGCGCCAGCAGCCAACTCGGACTAGCGGGGGGCCGCCCTAATGACAATGAGCAGTTCTTC,CASSQLGLAGGRPNDNEQFF
.,TRBJ1-5,TRBV28,.,TGTGCCAGCAGGGACGGGAGCCTCGGGAATCAGCCCCAGCATTTT,CASRDGSLGNQPQHF
.,TRBJ2-3,TRBV5-6,TRBD2,TGTGCCAGCAGCTTTGTAGCGGGGGCAGATACGCAGTATTTT,CASSFVAGADTQYF
once,TRBJ1-3,TRBV3-1/TRBV3-2,.,TGTGCCAGCAGCCGCCTCCGGGAGGGAAACACCATATATTTT,CASSRLREGNTIYF
.,TRBJ2-7,TRBV28,TRBD1,TGTGCCAGCATCTCCTGGCGGACAGGGAGCTACGAGCAGTACTTC,CASISWRTGSYEQYF
.,TRBJ2-1,TRBV21-1,.,TGTGCCAGCAGCCCCAGGGGGCACTTTTACAATGAGCAGTTCTTC,CASSPRGHFYNEQFF
.,TRBJ1-5,TRBV12-3/TRBV12-4,TRBD1,TGTGCCAGTCGGACAGGGAGTAATCAGCCCCAGCATTTT,CASRTGSNQPQHF
.,TRBJ2-4,TRBV25-1,TRBD1,TGTGCCAGCAGTCCCACAGGGGGAAGGGAAAACATTCAGTACTTC,CASSPTGGRENIQYF
.,TRBJ2-7,TRBV7-9,TRBD2,TGTGCCAGCAGACCCCTAGCGGGAGGGCGGAACGAGCAGTACTTC,CASRPLAGGRNEQYF
.,TRBJ2-7,TRBV5-1,TRBD1,TGCGCCAGCAGCTCCGGGACAGGGGATTACGAGCAGTACTTC,CASSSGTGDYEQYF
.,TRBJ1-2,TRBV6-6,.,TGTGCCAGCAGTTACGGAGGATCCTCTAACTATGGCTACACCTTC,CASSYGGSSNYGYTF
.,TRBJ2-7,TRBV6-2/TRBV6-3,TRBD1,TGTGCCAGCAGTGCCGTGGGACAGCTATACGAGCAGTACTTC,CASSAVGQLYEQYF
.,TRBJ1-5,TRBV28,TRBD1,TGTGCCAGCAGTTCTCTGGGGACAGGGAGTGGCAATCAGCCCCAGCATTTT,CASSSLGTGSGNQPQHF
.,TRBJ2-1,TRBV12-5,TRBD1,TGTGCTAGTGGTTTGGTACAGGGGCGGGCCATCAATGAGCAGTTCTTC,CASGLVQGRAINEQFF
.,TRBJ1-4,TRBV9,.,TGTGCCAGCAGCTTTAGGGCCGGGGGAACTAATGAAAAACTGTTTTTT,CASSFRAGGTNEKLFF
few,TRBJ2-1,TRBV2,.,TGTGCCAGGGACTCCTTAAACAATGAGCAGTTCTTC,CARDSLNNEQFF
.,TRBJ1-2,TRBV5-1,.,TGCGCCAGCAGCGGGACACACAACTATGGCTACACCTTC,CASSGTHNYGYTF
.,TRBJ1-1,TRBV21-1,.,TGTGCCAGCAGCAAGAGACAGGGGGCGAACACTGAAGCTTTCTTT,CASSKRQGANTEAFF
few,TRBJ1-2,TRBV5-5,TRBD1,TGTGCCAGCAGCGGGACGGACAGGGGATCGGGCGGCTACACCTTC,CASSGTDRGSGGYTF
.,TRBJ2-7,TRBV19,.,TGTGCCAGTAGTATCGGTGACTCTACTCTTTACGAGCAGTACTTC,CASSIGDSTLYEQYF
.,TRBJ1-1,TRBV6-5,TRBD1,TGTGCCAGCAGTTATGGGTCAGGGGGCTCTGAAGCTTTCTTT,CASSYGSGGSEAFF
.,TRBJ2-7,TRBV27,.,TGTGCCAGCAGAACTAGCTTCTCCTACGAGCAGTACTTC,CASRTSFSYEQYF
.,TRBJ1-1,TRBV19,TRBD1,TGTGCCAGTAGTATTTTGGCAGGGGGGAACACTGAAGCTTTCTTT,CASSILAGGNTEAFF
.,TRBJ1-4,TRBV9,.,TGTGCCAGCAGCTCACCCCAGGAAGGTGAAAAACTGTTTTTT,CASSSPQEGEKLFF
.,TRBJ1-1,TRBV5-1,TRBD1,TGCGCCAGCAGCCCGGGGACAGGGGTAGCTTTCTTT,CASSPGTGVAFF
.,TRBJ2-7,TRBV5-6,.,TGTGCCAGCAGCTTGACGGACGAGCAGTACTTC,CASSLTDEQYF
.,TRBJ1-3,TRBV5-6,.,TGTGCCAGCAGCTTGAAGATAGGGAGCTCTGGAAACACCATATATTTT,CASSLKIGSSGNTIYF
.,TRBJ1-1,TRBV4-1,.,TGCGCCAGCAGCCAAGGGGCAGGGGCGAACACTGAAGCTTTCTTT,CASSQGAGANTEAFF
.,TRBJ2-4,TRBV3-1/TRBV3-2,.,TGTGCCAGCTCCTTCAGGGCAGCCAAAAACATTCAGTACTTC,CASSFRAAKNIQYF
.,TRBJ2-5,TRBV7-2,TRBD2,TGTGCCAGCAGCTCTACTCGGGGGGGCCGAGAGACCCAGTACTTC,CASSSTRGGRETQYF
.,TRBJ2-3,TRBV5-4,TRBD2,TGTGCCAGCGGCGTGGGGCTAGCGGGGGTTAGGGGCACAGATACGCAGTATTTT,CASGVGLAGVRGTDTQYF
.,TRBJ2-2,TRBV10-1,.,TGCGCCACCTCGCCGGAGATCCCCCCCGGCGGGGAGCTGTTTTTT,CATSPEIPPGGELFF
once,TRBJ2-7,TRBV27,.,TGTGCCAGCAGTTTTCGTGGCACGTCCTACGAGCAGTACTTC,CASSFRGTSYEQYF
.,TRBJ1-2,TRBV5-6,.,TGTGCCAGCACCGTACAGGGTCGGTATGGCTACACCTTC,CASTVQGRYGYTF
.,TRBJ2-2,TRBV6-5,.,TGTGCCAGCGAGAAGACGAACACCGGGGAGCTGTTTTTT,CASEKTNTGELFF
.,TRBJ2-3,TRBV28,TRBD1,TGTGCCAGCAGGGTGACAGGGGGCGCAGATACGCAGTATTTT,CASRVTGGADTQYF
.,TRBJ2-5,TRBV9,TRBD1,TGTGCCAGCAGCGCAACAGGGGGTCCGGAGACCCAGTACTTC,CASSATGGPETQYF
.,TRBJ1-1,TRBV29-1,.,TGCAGCCTTGCCCAGGGCCAGGGTCCGACTGAAGCTTTCTTT,CSLAQGQGPTEAFF